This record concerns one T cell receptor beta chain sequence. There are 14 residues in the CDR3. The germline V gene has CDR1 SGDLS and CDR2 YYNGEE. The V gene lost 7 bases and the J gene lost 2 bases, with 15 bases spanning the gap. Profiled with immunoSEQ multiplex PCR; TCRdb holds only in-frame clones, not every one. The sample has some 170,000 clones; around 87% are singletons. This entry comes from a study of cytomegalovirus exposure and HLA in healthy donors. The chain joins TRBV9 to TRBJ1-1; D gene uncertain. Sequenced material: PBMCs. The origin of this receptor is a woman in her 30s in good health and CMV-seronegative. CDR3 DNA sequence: TGTGCCAGCGGCGAAGGAGCCCTCAACACTGAAGCTTTCTTT. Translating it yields CASGEGALNTEAFF.